What follows describes a single T cell receptor beta chain. Its antigen is as yet unknown. The sample is drawn from a study of CD8 T cells in ankylosing spondylitis. Findings of the study overall: Earlier literature documents some of the motif variants in reactive arthritis synovial fluid and blood. It appeared that ankylosing spondylitis blood was characterized by a TCR beta motif of several highly homologous variants. Matched synovial fluid from ankylosing spondylitis patients was reported to be enriched for disease-linked clones. Within peripheral blood, clones linked to disease were CD8+ and relatively rare.

Construction of TCR beta libraries was performed using quantitative 5'-RACE with molecular barcodes. TCRdb re-called the 5' RACE reads through MiXCR, storing one row per CDR3 protein. The sample consists of 450,000 to 550,000 distinct CDR3 sequences, roughly 5% of them appearing once. The germline V and J ends were trimmed by 10 bases and 3 bases, with 7 bases remaining between them. Germline V gene lookup returns CDR1 MNHEY and CDR2 SVGEGT. The CDR3 spans 10 residues. Sequenced material: blood, either unsorted or a sorted T cell fraction (not recorded which). This TCR came from a male donor with ankylosing spondylitis. This chain uses TRBV6-2 or TRBV6-3 with TRBJ2-7, with a weak D call TRBD2 (6 bases). This CDR3 is CANGSYEQYF. The DNA of the CDR3 is TGTGCCAACGGGAGCTACGAGCAGTACTTC.